These 5 T cell receptor beta chains came from one sample sequenced in a study of identical twins. TCRdb reprocessed the 5' RACE reads via MiXCR and lists one record per CDR3 protein. There are roughly 1.6 million distinct CDR3 sequences in the sample; 25% to 35% occur only once, and around 0.25% lies in the top ten. Input material: cord blood. The receptors were gathered from a newborn girl in good health.

The rearrangement links TRBV20-1 to TRBJ2-3; possibly TRBD1 for D (6 bases). This CDR3 is 16 amino acids long. V shed 1 base and J shed 0 bases, with 14 bases lying between them. Germline V gives CDR1 DFQATT, CDR2 SNEGSKA (reference sequence). For the CDR3, the DNA is TGCAGTGCTAGAGTCCCAGGGGTCCCTAGCACAGATACGCAGTATTTT. Amino acid sequence: CSARVPGVPSTDTQYF.

A single count supports this clonotype. The chain recombines TRBV3-1 with TRBJ2-3, with TRBD2 matching over 9 bases. V was pared by 0 bases and J by 1 base, with 5 bases of the junction left unmatched. CDR1 is LGHDT, CDR2 YNNKEL, per germline (reference sequence). The CDR3 consists of 17 residues. As DNA, the CDR3 is TGTGCCAGCAGCCAAGATCGTAGGACTAGCGGCACAGATACGCAGTATTTT. It specifies CASSQDRRTSGTDTQYF.

This sequence joins TRBV27 and TRBJ2-1; perhaps TRBD2 as D (6 bases). The CDR3 totals 16 residues. V lost 5 bases to trimming and J lost 5 bases, with 19 bases between them. The germline gives CDR1 MNHEY, CDR2 SMNVEV (reference sequence). CDR3 bases: TGTGCCAGCAGTCCCTATCCAAGGGGCGGGGACAATGAGCAGTTCTTC. It translates to CASSPYPRGGDNEQFF.

To note about this clonotype: One end of the junction is discordant with germline, which a read error may explain. The rearrangement joins TRBV5-1 to TRBJ2-4; the D gene is possibly TRBD2 (6 bases). The CDR3 extends over 16 amino acids. CDR1 SGHRS and CDR2 YFSETQ come from the germline V gene. The CDR3 DNA sequence: TGCGCCAGCAGCTCAATTAGCGGTCTAGCCAAAAACATTCGGTACTTC. It translates to CASSSISGLAKNIRYF.

As regards this clonotype: At one end, the junction sequence differs from germline, possibly due to a read error. J is TRBJ2-7 and V is TRBV29-1; 10 bases map to TRBD1. CDR3 size: 17 residues. Germline-derived CDR1 and CDR2 are SQVTM and ANQGSEA. The CDR3 nucleotides read TGCAGCGTTTGGGACAGGGGTAGCAGTACTAGCTCCTACGAGCAGTGCTTC. The encoded protein is CSVWDRGSSTSSYEQCF.